This entry features one TCR beta chain sequence. The antigen is not known. Individual cDNA molecules received unique molecular identifiers. TCRdb reprocessed the 5' RACE reads with MiXCR, giving one entry per CDR3 protein. Of about 97,000 distinct CDR3 sequences detected, 9.5% to 11% appear once; the ten largest clones hold around 4.7%. The data belong to a study of early T cells in non-severe SARS-CoV-2 infection. For the study at large: Bulk RNA isolated from unsorted whole blood underwent sequencing; chains were not paired. General study points: Missing private and CD4 specificities, VDJdb matching favored anti-spike CD8 responses.

Trimming pared 4 bases from V and 0 bases from J, leaving 12 bases between. Germline V gene lookup returns CDR1 SGDLS and CDR2 YYNGEE. This CDR3 has 15 amino acids. The sample consisted of whole blood, taken at baseline. The TCR originated in an adult who was a healthcare worker with PCR-confirmed SARS-CoV-2 infection or an uninfected control (not recorded which). The chain carries TRBV9 and TRBJ2-3; D gene unclear. The DNA for the CDR3 is TGTGCCAGCAGCTTTCACCTTGAAAGCACAGATACGCAGTATTTT. Its protein is CASSFHLESTDTQYF.